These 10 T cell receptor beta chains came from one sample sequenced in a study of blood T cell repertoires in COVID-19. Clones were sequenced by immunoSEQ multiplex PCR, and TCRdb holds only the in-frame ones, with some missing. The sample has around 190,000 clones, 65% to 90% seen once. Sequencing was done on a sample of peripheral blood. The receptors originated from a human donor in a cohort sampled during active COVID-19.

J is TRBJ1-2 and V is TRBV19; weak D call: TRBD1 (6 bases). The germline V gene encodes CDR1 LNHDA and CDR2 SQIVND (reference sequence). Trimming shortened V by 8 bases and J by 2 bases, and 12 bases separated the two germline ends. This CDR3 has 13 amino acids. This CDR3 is CASGQGPNYGYTF. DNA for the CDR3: TGTGCCAGTGGTCAGGGGCCCAACTATGGCTACACCTTC.

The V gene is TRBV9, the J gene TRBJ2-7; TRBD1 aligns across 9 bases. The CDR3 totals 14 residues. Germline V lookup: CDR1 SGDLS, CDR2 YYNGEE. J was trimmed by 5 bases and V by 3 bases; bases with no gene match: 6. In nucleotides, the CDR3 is TGTGCCAGCAGCGCAGCCGGGACAGGGAACGAGCAGTACTTC. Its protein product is CASSAAGTGNEQYF.

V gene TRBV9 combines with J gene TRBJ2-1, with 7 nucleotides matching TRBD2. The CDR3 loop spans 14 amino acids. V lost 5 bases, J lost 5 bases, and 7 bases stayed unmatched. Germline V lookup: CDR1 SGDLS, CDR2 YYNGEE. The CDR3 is CASRPGTTHNEQFF. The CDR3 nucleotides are TGTGCCAGCAGGCCGGGGACTACGCACAATGAGCAGTTCTTC.

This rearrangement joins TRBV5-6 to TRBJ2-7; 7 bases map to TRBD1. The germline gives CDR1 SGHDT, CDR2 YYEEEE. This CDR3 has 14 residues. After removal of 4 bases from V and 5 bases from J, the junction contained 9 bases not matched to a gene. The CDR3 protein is CASSTKGAGNEQYF. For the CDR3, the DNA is TGTGCCAGCAGCACAAAGGGGGCCGGGAACGAGCAGTACTTC.

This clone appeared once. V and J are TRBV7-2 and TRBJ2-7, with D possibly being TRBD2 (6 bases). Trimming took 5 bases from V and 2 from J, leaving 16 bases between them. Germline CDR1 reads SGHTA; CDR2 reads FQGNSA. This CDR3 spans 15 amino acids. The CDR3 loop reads CASSGGTFAAYEQYF. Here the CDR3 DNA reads TGTGCCAGCAGCGGGGGGACCTTCGCCGCCTACGAGCAGTACTTC.

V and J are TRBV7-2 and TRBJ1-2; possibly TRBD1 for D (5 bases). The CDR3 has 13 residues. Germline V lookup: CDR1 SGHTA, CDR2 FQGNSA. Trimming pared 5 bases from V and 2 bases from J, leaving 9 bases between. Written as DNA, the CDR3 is TGTGCCAGCAGCCGGGACTTAAACTATGGCTACACCTTC. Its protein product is CASSRDLNYGYTF.

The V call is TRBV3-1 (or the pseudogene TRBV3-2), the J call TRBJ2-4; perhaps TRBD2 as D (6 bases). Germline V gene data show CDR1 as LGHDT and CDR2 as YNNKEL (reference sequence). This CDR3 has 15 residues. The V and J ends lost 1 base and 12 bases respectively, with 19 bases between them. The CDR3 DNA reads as TGTGCCAGCAGCCAAGGGAGGGGTCCCGAAGTGAATCAGTACTTC. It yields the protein CASSQGRGPEVNQYF.

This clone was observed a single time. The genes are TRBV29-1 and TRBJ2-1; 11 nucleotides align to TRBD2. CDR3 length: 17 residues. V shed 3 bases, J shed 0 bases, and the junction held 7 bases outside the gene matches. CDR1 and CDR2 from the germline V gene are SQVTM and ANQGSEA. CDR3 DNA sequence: TGCAGCGTTGAGGGCCTAGCGGGGGGTTCCTCCTACAATGAGCAGTTCTTC. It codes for CSVEGLAGGSSYNEQFF.

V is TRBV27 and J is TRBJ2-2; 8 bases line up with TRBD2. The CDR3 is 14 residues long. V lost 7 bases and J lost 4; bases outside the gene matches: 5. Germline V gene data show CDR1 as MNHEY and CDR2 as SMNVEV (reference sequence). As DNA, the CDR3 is TGTGCCAGCACCCCACTAGCGGCCACCGGGGAGCTGTTTTTT. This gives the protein CASTPLAATGELFF.

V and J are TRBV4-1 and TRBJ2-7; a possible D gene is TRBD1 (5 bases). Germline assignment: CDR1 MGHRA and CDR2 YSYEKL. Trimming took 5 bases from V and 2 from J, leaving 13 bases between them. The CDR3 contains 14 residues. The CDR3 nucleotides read TGCGCCAGCAGCTGGACAACTACGACCTACGAGCAGTACTTC. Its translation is CASSWTTTTYEQYF.